Listed below are T cell receptor beta chains from one sample, sequenced in a study of early T cells in non-severe SARS-CoV-2 infection. TCRdb reprocessed the 5' RACE reads with MiXCR, giving one entry per CDR3 protein. The sample lists about 69,000 distinct CDR3 sequences, roughly 10% occurring once. The sequenced sample was whole blood. All receptors derive from an adult who was a healthcare worker with PCR-confirmed SARS-CoV-2 infection or an uninfected control (not recorded which). CDR3s include the opening cysteine and the closing phenylalanine or tryptophan. A D gene is named only where the DNA matches it firmly.

d_call: TRBD1
j_call: TRBJ2-7
v_call: TRBV10-2
cdr3_aa: CASRAAGTGTSYEQYF

d_call: .
j_call: TRBJ2-7
v_call: TRBV11-1
cdr3_aa: CASSSWTGGDYEQYF

d_call: .
j_call: TRBJ2-1
v_call: TRBV20-1
cdr3_aa: CSARGVLNNEQFF

d_call: .
j_call: TRBJ2-5
v_call: TRBV7-3
cdr3_aa: CASATGAQETQYF

d_call: .
j_call: TRBJ2-5
v_call: TRBV5-1
cdr3_aa: CASNQEGLQETQYF

d_call: TRBD2
j_call: TRBJ2-5
v_call: TRBV7-2
cdr3_aa: CASSRKAGAETQYF

d_call: .
j_call: TRBJ2-3
v_call: TRBV20-1
cdr3_aa: CSARDRRFGTDTQYF

d_call: .
j_call: TRBJ2-5
v_call: TRBV28
cdr3_aa: CASSPRGGGAQETQYF

d_call: .
j_call: TRBJ2-7
v_call: TRBV20-1
cdr3_aa: CSARPVTVLTYEQYF

d_call: .
j_call: TRBJ1-1
v_call: TRBV7-9
cdr3_aa: CASSLVMGNTEAFF

d_call: TRBD1
j_call: TRBJ2-5
v_call: TRBV7-2
cdr3_aa: CASSLRPGRDRGETQYF

d_call: .
j_call: TRBJ1-2
v_call: TRBV15
cdr3_aa: CATSRDVGVNYGYTF

d_call: .
j_call: TRBJ1-6
v_call: TRBV14
cdr3_aa: CASSPQTSTSPPLHF

d_call: .
j_call: TRBJ2-5
v_call: TRBV7-9
cdr3_aa: CASSLIGGHETQYF

d_call: TRBD1
j_call: TRBJ1-6
v_call: TRBV30
cdr3_aa: CAWRVADRADSPLHF

d_call: .
j_call: TRBJ1-6
v_call: TRBV7-2
cdr3_aa: CASSPFSRINSPLHF

d_call: .
j_call: TRBJ2-7
v_call: TRBV4-3
cdr3_aa: CASSQDTGRDEQYF

d_call: .
j_call: TRBJ1-1
v_call: TRBV7-2
cdr3_aa: CASSPVLNTEAFF

d_call: .
j_call: TRBJ2-2
v_call: TRBV24-1
cdr3_aa: CATSEPTYTGELFF

d_call: TRBD2
j_call: TRBJ2-7
v_call: TRBV20-1
cdr3_aa: CSALSGSSYEQYF

d_call: .
j_call: TRBJ1-1
v_call: TRBV18
cdr3_aa: CASSHSWGDTEAFF

d_call: TRBD2
j_call: TRBJ2-7
v_call: TRBV20-1
cdr3_aa: CSATGLEAHEQYF

d_call: TRBD1
j_call: TRBJ1-2
v_call: TRBV6-6
cdr3_aa: CASSWDRGNYGYTF

d_call: TRBD1
j_call: TRBJ1-6
v_call: TRBV2
cdr3_aa: CASSVRDRGDSPLHF

d_call: .
j_call: TRBJ2-3
v_call: TRBV30
cdr3_aa: CAWNPWPSTDTQYF

d_call: .
j_call: TRBJ2-7
v_call: TRBV10-3
cdr3_aa: CAISESLITIQYF

d_call: TRBD2
j_call: TRBJ2-2
v_call: TRBV11-3
cdr3_aa: CASSASGGPTNTGELFF

d_call: .
j_call: TRBJ2-2
v_call: TRBV3-1
cdr3_aa: CASSPYYTGELFF

d_call: TRBD2
j_call: TRBJ2-3
v_call: TRBV15
cdr3_aa: CATSSGTGTDTQYF